This TCR beta chain stems from a study of shared clonotypes between healthy human individuals. Overall study results and limits: Non-shared clonotypes had lower generation probabilities than clonotypes shared by all four sorted-subset donors.

Per germline, CDR1 DFQATT and CDR2 SNEGSKA (reference sequence). V lost 6 bases to trimming and J lost 3 bases, with 9 bases between them. This CDR3 spans 11 amino acids. Comments on this clone: Its antigen is unidentified.

Original data processing: ImmunoSEQ only sent back junction sequences with no quality scores, so filtering was done differently. The protocol was immunoSEQ multiplex PCR, while the TCRdb copy is restricted to in-frame clones and leaves out a portion. V, J and clone size are those of that table, while D and trimming were read from the DNA. The table lists about 1.1 million clones, around 78% of them singletons. The sequence was obtained from a man aged 18 to 29 in good health. Some clones in this sample may be carry-over from other donors' samples. V usage is TRBV20-1 and J usage is TRBJ2-7; the D is unclear. Sequenced sample: memory CD4+ T cells from PBMCs. Subset reported: CD45RA-negative fraction. CDR3 nucleotides: TGCAGTGCCTTTCCTATCTACGAGCAGTACTTC. This translates into CSAFPIYEQYF.